These 32 T cell receptor beta chains share one sample of origin, sequenced in a study of T cells expressing NK-cell markers (dated by TCRdb to between 2020 and 2021). The library was generated by 5' RACE. The instrument given in TCRdb is Illumina HiSeq 2000. TCRdb reanalyzed the reads, keeping one entry per CDR3 protein sequence and omitting DNA. The table for this sample records some 600,000 distinct CDR3 sequences. The ten largest clones add up to approximately 3.6% of the sample. Sequencing input: blood T cells: a sorted CD56 or NKG2C T cell subset, CD4+ or CD8+ T cells, or bulk PBMC T cells (not recorded which). These receptors were obtained from a man aged 18 to 29 in good health. Donor details come from another sample of the same person, matched by shared clones.

This chain links TRBV5-1 with TRBJ2-3; the D call from TCRdb, TRBD2, cannot be confirmed without DNA. Germline lookup yields CDR1 SGHRS and CDR2 YFSETQ. The CDR3 is made up of 15 amino acids. This chain's CDR3 is CASSIGLAGGDTQYF. The whole variable domain, remainder taken from reference TRBV5-1 and TRBJ2-3, is KAGVTQTPRYLIKTRGQQVTLSCSPISGHRSVSWYQQTPGQGLQFLFEYFSETQRNKGNFPGRFSGRQFSNSRSEMNVSTLELGDSALYLCASSIGLAGGDTQYFGPGTRLTVL.

This chain links TRBV6-5 with TRBJ1-4. The CDR3 has 14 amino acids. The germline V gene has CDR1 MNHEY and CDR2 SVGAGI. The chain's CDR3 is CASSYSGKNEKLFF.

V usage is TRBV9 and J usage is TRBJ1-1. The CDR3 runs 17 residues. Germline V gene sequence: CDR1 SGDLS, CDR2 YYNGEE. The chain's CDR3 is CASSPTDLQGWATEAFF.

V usage is TRBV12-3 or TRBV12-4 and J usage is TRBJ2-1; without DNA, the TCRdb call of TRBD1 cannot be checked. The CDR3 length is 13 residues. The CDR3 loop is CASSFGARTEQFF.

The J gene is TRBJ1-5, the V gene TRBV12-3 or TRBV12-4; TCRdb reports TRBD1, a call that lacks DNA to check it against. The length of the CDR3 is 13 residues. This chain's CDR3 is CASRGHSNQPQHF.

This chain links TRBV7-2 with TRBJ1-5. The germline V gene has CDR1 SGHTA and CDR2 FQGNSA. This CDR3 has 16 residues. CDR3 amino acids: CASSLSVGTLNQPQHF.

The chain employs TRBV12-3 or TRBV12-4 and TRBJ1-4; TCRdb's D call of TRBD1 is untestable without DNA. The CDR3 runs to 14 residues. The CDR3 spells CASSLTGGREKLFF.

The chain carries TRBV12-3 or TRBV12-4 and TRBJ2-5; the TCRdb call, TRBD1, lacks DNA for checking. This CDR3 spans 16 amino acids. This CDR3 is CASSLTGGQGQETQYF.

The rearrangement joins TRBV5-1 to TRBJ2-1; checking the TCRdb D call of TRBD2 is not possible without DNA. This CDR3 is built from 14 residues. CDR1 and CDR2 from the germline V gene are SGHRS and YFSETQ. The CDR3 sequence is CASSSSGSSNEQFF.

V is TRBV11-2 and J is TRBJ1-3; without DNA, the TCRdb call of TRBD1 cannot be checked. The V gene's germline CDR1 is SGHAT and CDR2 FQNNGV. The CDR3 loop spans 16 amino acids. CDR3: CASSALGGLAGNTIYF.

This chain links TRBV19 with TRBJ2-1; TCRdb picks TRBD1, but there is no DNA to check that call. Germline V gives CDR1 LNHDA, CDR2 SQIVND (reference sequence). The CDR3 has 16 residues. This CDR3 reads CASKDSGQGMYNEQFF.

V is TRBV3-1 and J is TRBJ2-7; TCRdb lists TRBD2, though no DNA is available to test this call. The CDR3 spans 13 residues. CDR1 and CDR2 (germline): LGHDT, YNNKEL (reference sequence). CDR3 region: CASTSHGLGEQYF.

V usage is TRBV20-1 and J usage is TRBJ1-2; without DNA, the TCRdb call of TRBD1 cannot be checked. This CDR3 is built from 13 residues. Germline CDR1 reads DFQATT; CDR2 reads SNEGSKA (reference sequence). The CDR3 reads CSARDRQLYGYTF.

The V call is TRBV5-5, the J call TRBJ2-1. Germline V gene data show CDR1 as SGHKS and CDR2 as YYEKEE (reference sequence). The CDR3 is 18 amino acids. The CDR3 protein is CASSFPLAEMTSYNEQFF.

V gene TRBV6-5 combines with J gene TRBJ2-7. CDR3 length: 16 residues. Germline lookup yields CDR1 MNHEY and CDR2 SVGAGI. The CDR3 reads CASSYPISTTTYEQYF.

The CDR3 protein is CASSQEFGRTYTQYF. This chain connects TRBV4-3 to TRBJ2-3. CDR3 length: 15 residues. Germline CDR1 LGHNA, CDR2 YSLEER.

The rearrangement links TRBV7-2 to TRBJ1-1. The germline gives CDR1 SGHTA, CDR2 FQGNSA. There are 13 residues in the CDR3. Here the CDR3 reads CASSLFMGTEAFF.

The rearrangement uses TRBV24-1 and TRBJ2-6; TCRdb selects TRBD1, and the lack of DNA leaves this call unchecked. Germline V gene sequence: CDR1 KGHDR, CDR2 SFDVKD. The CDR3 totals 18 residues. The CDR3 region is CATSRGGQGVAGANVLTF.

The chain joins TRBV12-3 or TRBV12-4 to TRBJ2-5; the D gene TCRdb calls, TRBD1, cannot be checked with no DNA. The length of the CDR3 is 14 residues. CDR3 in amino acids: CASSQTGAKETQYF.

The rearrangement joins TRBV7-2 to TRBJ2-3; no DNA is available, so the TRBD1 call from TCRdb remains unchecked. CDR3 length equals 14 residues. Germline V gene data show CDR1 as SGHTA and CDR2 as FQGNSA. CDR3 protein: CASSGSGELGTQYF.

V gene TRBV24-1 combines with J gene TRBJ2-1; the D call of TRBD1 rests on TCRdb alone, since no DNA is present to check it. CDR1 is KGHDR and CDR2 is SFDVKD in the germline V gene. This CDR3 has 14 residues. The CDR3 loop reads CASALGGTQNEQFF.

The chain combines TRBV27 with TRBJ2-1; no DNA is available, so the TRBD2 call from TCRdb remains unchecked. Looked up from germline, CDR1 is MNHEY and CDR2 is SMNVEV (reference sequence). The CDR3 spans 16 residues. CDR3 in amino acids: CASSSLAGGYHNEQFF.

J is TRBJ1-1 and V is TRBV27; TCRdb's D call of TRBD1 is untestable without DNA. This CDR3 spans 11 amino acids. Germline CDR1 is MNHEY and CDR2 is SMNVEV (reference sequence). The CDR3 reads CASSSGAEAFF.

This chain connects TRBV15 to TRBJ2-1; TCRdb calls TRBD1, which cannot be checked without DNA. The CDR3 sequence is 16 residues long. Germline V gene data show CDR1 as LNHNV and CDR2 as YYDKDF (reference sequence). The CDR3 sequence is CATSRDTQGANDEQFF. The complete variable domain, with remaining parts taken from reference TRBV15 and TRBJ2-1, reads DAMVIQNPRYQVTQFGKPVTLSCSQTLNHNVMYWYQQKSSQAPKLLFHYYDKDFNNEADTPDNFQSRRPNTSFCFLDIRSPGLGDTAMYLCATSRDTQGANDEQFFGPGTRLTVL.

The V call is TRBV7-2, the J call TRBJ2-5; TCRdb reports TRBD2, a call that lacks DNA to check it against. Germline assignment: CDR1 SGHTA and CDR2 FQGNSA. The CDR3 has 16 residues. The CDR3 loop reads CASSLAGTSGQETQYF.

This rearrangement joins TRBV20-1 to TRBJ2-5; there is no DNA to check the TCRdb D call of TRBD1. CDR1 DFQATT and CDR2 SNEGSKA come from the germline V gene (reference sequence). The CDR3 has 12 residues. CDR3 region: CSATGGSETQYF.

V usage is TRBV3-1 and J usage is TRBJ2-5. CDR1 is LGHDT and CDR2 is YNNKEL in the germline V gene (reference sequence). The CDR3 has 15 residues. CDR3 sequence reads: CASSQESTRRETQYF.

The V gene is TRBV20-1, the J gene TRBJ1-1; the TCRdb D gene call, TRBD1, has no DNA to confirm it. This CDR3 is built from 15 residues. Germline-derived CDR1 and CDR2 are DFQATT and SNEGSKA (reference sequence). This CDR3 reads CSAKKRGTANTEAFF.

This rearrangement joins TRBV7-9 to TRBJ1-2; TCRdb designates TRBD1, a call that cannot be tested without DNA. The CDR3 consists of 13 residues. Per germline, CDR1 SEHNR and CDR2 FQNEAQ (reference sequence). The CDR3 sequence: CASSSRGTYGYTF.

The chain carries TRBV18 and TRBJ2-5; the D gene TCRdb calls, TRBD2, cannot be checked with no DNA. This CDR3 has 15 residues. CDR1 is KGHSH and CDR2 is LQKENI in the germline V gene. The CDR3 sequence is CASSSLGSRGETQYF.

The gene calls are TRBV12-3 or TRBV12-4 and TRBJ2-1; lacking DNA, the TRBD2 call made by TCRdb goes unchecked. The CDR3 has 16 amino acids. This chain's CDR3 is CASTLGRGLAGREQFF.

This chain connects TRBV6-5 to TRBJ2-7; the TRBD2 assignment by TCRdb is unverifiable without DNA. CDR1 MNHEY and CDR2 SVGAGI come from the germline V gene. The CDR3 covers 17 residues. CDR3 in amino acids: CASSYSPLAGGSYEQYF.